This TCR beta chain was captured in a study of T cells after yellow fever vaccination. In this sample, this clonotype turned up a few times. Its matching antigen is unknown. The CDR3 is 15 amino acids. With 1 base removed from V and 0 bases from J, the gap between germline ends came to 8 bases. The germline V gene encodes CDR1 SGHVS and CDR2 FQNEAQ. Each CDR3 protein gets one entry after TCRdb re-called the 5' RACE reads with MiXCR. The sample shows around 350,000 distinct CDR3 sequences, more than 5.5% of them seen only once. The study's findings and limits: Clonotypes shared by both compartments, CD4 and CD8, made up a small share. Reappearance after the booster was seen for most primary-vaccination clones, at 95% to 97% CD4 and 70% to 90% CD8.

The chain couples TRBV7-8 to TRBJ2-3; no clear D. The sample was PBMCs, taken 5 days after the yellow fever booster vaccination. This clonotype was sampled from a man aged 25 to 40 who received the YFV17D yellow fever vaccine. CDR3 nucleotide sequence: TGTGCCAGCAGCTTAGTCCCCTTTAGCACAGATACGCAGTATTTT. This sequence encodes CASSLVPFSTDTQYF.